The sequence of this TCR beta chain was determined in a study of blood T cell repertoires in COVID-19. Study details: T cells, B-cell-depleted T cells, or PBMCs supplied cDNA or gDNA.

J was trimmed by 4 bases and V by 0 bases; bases with no gene match: 4. The CDR3 length is 15 residues. CDR1 SGDLS and CDR2 YYNGEE come from the germline V gene. The authors' processing: Reference gene primer amplification yielded estimated nucleated cell counts. Clones were read by immunoSEQ multiplex PCR, and TCRdb kept only the in-frame ones, dropping some. The DNA gave D and trimming, while V, J and clone size come from that table. The data show about 220,000 clones, roughly 87% seen once. A few counts support this clone. The genes are TRBV9 and TRBJ1-1; 9 bases agree with TRBD1. This clonotype was sampled from a man between 35 and 55 years old with active or convalescent COVID-19. Sequencing was carried out using peripheral blood. The CDR3 loop is CASSVEGQGGTEAFF. As DNA, the CDR3 is TGTGCCAGCAGCGTAGAGGGACAGGGCGGCACTGAAGCTTTCTTT.